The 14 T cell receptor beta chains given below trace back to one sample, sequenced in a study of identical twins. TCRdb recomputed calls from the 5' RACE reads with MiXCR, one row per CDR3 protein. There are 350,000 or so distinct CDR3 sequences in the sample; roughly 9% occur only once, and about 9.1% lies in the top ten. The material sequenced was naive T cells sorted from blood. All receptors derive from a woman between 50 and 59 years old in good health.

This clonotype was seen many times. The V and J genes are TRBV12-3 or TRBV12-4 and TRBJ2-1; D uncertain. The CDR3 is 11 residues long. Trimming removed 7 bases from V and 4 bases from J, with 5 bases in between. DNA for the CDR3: TGTGCCAGCACGACATACAATGAGCAGTTCTTC. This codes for CASTTYNEQFF.

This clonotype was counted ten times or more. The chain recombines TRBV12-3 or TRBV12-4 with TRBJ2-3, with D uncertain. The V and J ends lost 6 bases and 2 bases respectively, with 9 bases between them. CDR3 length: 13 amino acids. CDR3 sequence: CASSHSPTDTQYF. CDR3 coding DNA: TGTGCCAGCAGCCACTCTCCCACAGATACGCAGTATTTT.

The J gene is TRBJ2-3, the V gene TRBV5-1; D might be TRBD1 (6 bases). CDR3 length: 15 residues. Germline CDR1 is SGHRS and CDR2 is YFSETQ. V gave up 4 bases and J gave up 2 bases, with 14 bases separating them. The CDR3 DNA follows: TGCGCCAGCAGCCAGGACAGACTCTCCACAGATACGCAGTATTTT. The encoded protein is CASSQDRLSTDTQYF.

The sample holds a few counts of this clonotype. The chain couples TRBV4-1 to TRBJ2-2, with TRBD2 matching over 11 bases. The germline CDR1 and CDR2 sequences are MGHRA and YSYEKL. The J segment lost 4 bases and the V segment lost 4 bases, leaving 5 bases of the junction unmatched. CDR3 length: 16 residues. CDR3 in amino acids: CASSRRLAGSTGELFF. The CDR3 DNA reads TGCGCCAGCAGCCGAAGACTAGCGGGAAGCACCGGGGAGCTGTTTTTT.

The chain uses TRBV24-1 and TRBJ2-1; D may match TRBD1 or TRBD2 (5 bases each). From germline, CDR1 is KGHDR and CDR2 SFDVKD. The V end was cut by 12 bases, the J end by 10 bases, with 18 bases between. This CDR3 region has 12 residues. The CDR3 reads CASRASWGEQFF. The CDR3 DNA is TGTGCCTCCCGTGCGTCCTGGGGGGAGCAGTTCTTC.

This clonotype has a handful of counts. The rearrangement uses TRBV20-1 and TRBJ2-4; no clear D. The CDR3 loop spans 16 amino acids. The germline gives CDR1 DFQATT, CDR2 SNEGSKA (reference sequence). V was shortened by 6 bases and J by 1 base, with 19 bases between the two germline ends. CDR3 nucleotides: TGCAGTGCCCGCCCCGTTGGGCTACTCGCCAAAAACATTCAGTACTTC. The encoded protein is CSARPVGLLAKNIQYF.

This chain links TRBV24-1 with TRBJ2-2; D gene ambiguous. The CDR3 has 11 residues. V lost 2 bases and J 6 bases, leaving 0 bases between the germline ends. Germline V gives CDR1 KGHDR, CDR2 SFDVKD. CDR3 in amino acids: CATSDSGELFF. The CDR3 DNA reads TGTGCCACCAGTGATTCCGGGGAGCTGTTTTTT.

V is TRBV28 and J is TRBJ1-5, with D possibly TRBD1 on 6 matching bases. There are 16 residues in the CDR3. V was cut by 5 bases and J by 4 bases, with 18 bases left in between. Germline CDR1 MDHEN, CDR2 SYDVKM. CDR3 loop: CASSPHLGGGNQPQHF. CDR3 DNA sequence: TGTGCCAGCAGTCCCCACCTCGGGGGCGGAAATCAGCCCCAGCATTTT.

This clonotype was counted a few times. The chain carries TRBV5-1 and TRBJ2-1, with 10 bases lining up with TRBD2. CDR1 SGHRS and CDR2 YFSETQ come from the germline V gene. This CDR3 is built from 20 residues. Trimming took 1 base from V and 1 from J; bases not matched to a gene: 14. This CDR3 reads CASSLLASGSHVMSYNEQFF. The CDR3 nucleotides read TGCGCCAGCAGCTTGTTGGCTAGCGGGAGTCACGTGATGTCCTACAATGAGCAGTTCTTC.

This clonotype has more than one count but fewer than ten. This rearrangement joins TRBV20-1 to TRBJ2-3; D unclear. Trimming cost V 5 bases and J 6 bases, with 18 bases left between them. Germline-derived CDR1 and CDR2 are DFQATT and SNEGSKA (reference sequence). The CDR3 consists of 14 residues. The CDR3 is CSARRLGIEDTQYF. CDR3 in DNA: TGCAGTGCTCGCCGACTCGGAATCGAGGATACGCAGTATTTT.

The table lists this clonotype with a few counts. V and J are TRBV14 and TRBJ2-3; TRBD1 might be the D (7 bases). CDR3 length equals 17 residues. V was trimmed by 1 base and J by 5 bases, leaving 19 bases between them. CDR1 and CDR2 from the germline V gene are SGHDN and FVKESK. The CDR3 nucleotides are TGTGCCAGCAGCCAAGTAGGGGGCCTTGGAGGGGGAGATACGCAGTATTTT. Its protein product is CASSQVGGLGGGDTQYF.

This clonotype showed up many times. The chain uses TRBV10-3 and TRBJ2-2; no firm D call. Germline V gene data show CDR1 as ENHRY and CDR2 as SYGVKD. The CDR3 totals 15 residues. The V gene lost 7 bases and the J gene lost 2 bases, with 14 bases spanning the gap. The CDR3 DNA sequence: TGTGCCATCAACGAACCCTATCCTAACACCGGGGAGCTGTTTTTT. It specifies CAINEPYPNTGELFF.

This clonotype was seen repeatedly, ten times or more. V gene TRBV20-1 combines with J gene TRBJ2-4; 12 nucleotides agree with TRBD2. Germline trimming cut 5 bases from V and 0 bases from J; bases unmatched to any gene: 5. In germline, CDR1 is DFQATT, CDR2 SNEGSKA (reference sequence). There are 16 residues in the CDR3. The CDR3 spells CSARLAGAIAKNIQYF. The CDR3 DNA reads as TGCAGTGCTCGACTAGCGGGAGCCATAGCCAAAAACATTCAGTACTTC.

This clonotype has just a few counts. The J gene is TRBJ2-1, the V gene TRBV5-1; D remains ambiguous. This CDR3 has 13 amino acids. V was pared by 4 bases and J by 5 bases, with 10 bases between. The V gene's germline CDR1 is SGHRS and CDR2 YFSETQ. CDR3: CASSAAIDNEQFF. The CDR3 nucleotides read TGCGCCAGCAGCGCCGCTATAGACAATGAGCAGTTCTTC.